The clone carrying this T cell receptor (beta chain) was seen a handful of times. As yet, its antigen is unknown. The CDR3 is 15 residues long. The V segment lost 6 bases and the J segment 6 bases; nucleotides outside the gene matches: 8. Germline CDR1 and CDR2: SGHTA and FQGNSA. These data come from a study of beta chain features in type 1 diabetes. Study-level results: Moderate yet significant TCRB CDR3 shortening was seen in Type 1 diabetes patients in all four CD4+ subsets.

The isolated RNA, all of it, was reverse transcribed, so expressed TCRB transcripts were what got sequenced. The assay was immunoSEQ multiplex PCR, and TCRdb's table has in-frame clones only and misses some. This sample has around 150,000 clones, with 6.5% to 10% found just once. The chain is built from TRBV7-2 and TRBJ1-6; TRBD1 agrees at 7 bases. The sequence came from a woman in her late teens or twenties with type 1 diabetes. Sequenced material: central memory CD4+ T cells from blood. Written as DNA, the CDR3 is TGTGCCAGCAGAACAGGGGTTCTACTTAATTCACCCCTCCACTTT. Its translation is CASRTGVLLNSPLHF. Together with reference TRBV7-2 and TRBJ1-6, the CDR3 gives the full variable domain: GAGVSQSPSNKVTEKGKDVELRCDPISGHTALYWYRQSLGQGLEFLIYFQGNSAPDKSGLPSDRFSAERTGGSVSTLTIQRTQQEDSAVYLCASRTGVLLNSPLHFGNGTRLTVT.